The following is a TCR beta chain sequence with its context. Its antigen is as yet unknown. These data originate in a study of beta chain features in type 1 diabetes. Notes on the study in general: Equally in patients and controls, PCR might preferentially amplify shorter templates. Any role of HLA type in TCRB rearrangement remained unresolved here. People with Type 1 diabetes carried modestly yet significantly shorter TCRB CDR3s in all four CD4+ subsets.

Germline V gives CDR1 MDHEN, CDR2 SYDVKM. V lost 5 bases and J lost 4; bases outside the gene matches: 2. CDR3 length: 13 residues. The entirety of the isolated RNA underwent reverse transcription, so expressed TCRB transcripts were sequenced. Data came from immunoSEQ multiplex PCR; TCRdb stores just in-frame clones and leaves some out. The table shows 150,000 to 170,000 clones, with 9% to 12% occurring only once. The V call is TRBV28, the J call TRBJ2-5; TRBD1 matches at 9 bases. The source of this sequence is a man aged 25 to 45 with type 1 diabetes. Sequenced material: central memory CD4+ T cells from blood. DNA for the CDR3: TGTGCCAGCAGTAACAGGGGGCTAGAGACCCAGTACTTC. Translated: CASSNRGLETQYF.